This record looks at one T cell receptor beta chain sequence and its context. Antigen specificity is unknown. This entry comes from a study of T-cell memory formation after mild COVID-19. Study results and limitations: The study found contracting CD4+ clones mainly in CM and EM and contracting CD8+ clones in EMRA.

V shed 1 base, J shed 3 bases, and the junction held 4 bases outside the gene matches. Germline CDR1 reads LGHNA; CDR2 reads YSLEER. CDR3 length: 16 residues. The 5'RACE method, run with constant-segment primers, produced TCR alpha and TCR beta cDNA libraries (carrying sample barcodes and UMIs). TCRdb used MiXCR to reprocess the 5' RACE reads, holding one entry per CDR3 protein. The sample carries about 360,000 distinct CDR3 sequences, 10% to 15% recorded once. The gene calls are TRBV4-3 and TRBJ2-1; 9 positions match TRBD2. Sequencing was performed on PBMCs or a T cell subset sorted from them (not recorded which). The origin of this receptor is a man between 18 and 29 years old who had mild COVID-19 (a few samples of this study predate the infection). Cell type and time point are not known. The CDR3 reads CASSQGAAGGYNEQFF. CDR3 DNA: TGCGCCAGCAGCCAAGGGGCAGCGGGGGGCTACAATGAGCAGTTCTTC.